The text below deals with one TCR beta chain. In its sample, this clone was seen once. Its antigen remains unidentified. Base quality data are lacking; no much larger clone is found one base away. Using the deep immunoSEQ assay, TCR CDR3 regions were amplified from genomic DNA by multiplex PCR. For each cell subset, the extracted genomic DNA was distributed evenly across all wells of several immunoSEQ 96-well plates, and each plate served as one replicate. Each replicate PCR for sorted subsets received around 210 ng genomic DNA, equal to about 30,000 T cell genomes. Purified libraries were quantified with a Qubit 3.0 fluorometer, sized on a Bioanalyzer 2100, and re-quantified with the KAPA Library Quantification kit. Each immunoSEQ 96-well plate was sequenced on its own single-read 150-cycle Illumina NextSeq 550 flow cell. Processing in the source paper ran as follows. Because the immunoSEQ output included only junctional sequences and no quality scores, the filtering could not be the same as the filtering used for full-length reads. To assign V/J genes and CDR3, sequences were annotated using PyIR, a Python wrapper for IgBLAST v1.9, with IMGT germline references. Reads were removed for weak V/J assignments (E-value above 1e-6), missing CDR3, stop codons, out-of-frame junctions, or ambiguous translated residues. V3J clonotypes were defined as sequences sharing the same inferred V gene, J gene, and CDR3 amino acid sequence. To compute the percentage overlap between repertoires, the number of shared unique clonotypes was divided by the size of the smaller repertoire. RTK rarefaction, the Chao1 estimator, and Recon v2.1 estimates of unobserved clonotypes were used to assess repertoire richness. OLGA was used to compute generation probabilities for all TCRbeta clonotypes that the gDNA method yielded from a handful of donors. TCRdb retrieved this table from immuneACCESS and kept in-frame rearrangements only. Not all clones are present; in checked studies, unresolved V genes account for under half, and no reason is known for the remainder. V and J calls and clone size are copied from that table; D and trimming were computed from the DNA. The sample contains some 2.4 million clones, approximately 93% of them found a single time. Of the sample, 0.36% is held by the ten largest clones.

The data are from a study of shared clonotypes between healthy human individuals (dated by TCRdb to 2018 to 2021). Context from the whole study: The cohort included three men and a couple of women between 18 and 49 years of age. Per donor, leukapheresis produced somewhere between about 0.94 and 9.5 billion PBMCs. To estimate repertoire size and how much clonotype sharing occurs between individuals, the study deeply sequenced the blood TCR repertoires of 5 or 6 healthy adults. To increase sequencing depth and limit assay-specific biases, different laboratories used diverse techniques to prepare libraries and sequence TCR repertoires. For each donor, CD4 naive and CD4 memory were each run on three plates, CD8 naive on two plates, and CD8 memory on one plate. Overall results and qualifications from the work: Sampling was restricted to blood, and TCR repertoires in tissue are likely to differ from TCR repertoires in blood. The genetic and exposure-history diversity represented was limited by the small number of donors. Rarefaction of sorted-subset datasets indicated incomplete sequencing despite the large sequencing depth. Naive subsets generally had larger estimated clonotype richness than memory subsets. Sharing across several donors was observed for approximately 5% of naive CD4, under 4% of naive CD8, over 2% of memory CD4, and approximately 0.41% of memory CD8 clonotypes. Compared with non-shared clonotypes, the clonotypes found in all four sorted-subset donors had higher generation probabilities. Pairwise subsampling led to the expectation that sequencing depth would affect the degree of clonotype sharing among donors.

Donors were healthy HIV-negative adults with no recently reported acute infections or vaccinations. Every donor was a Caucasian adult residing in Nashville, Tennessee, USA. CD4+ T cells were enriched by magnetic negative selection, after which naive cells were positively selected on CD45RA and the negative fraction was taken as the memory subset. After blood collection by leukapheresis, PBMCs were isolated using Ficoll-Histopaque density gradient centrifugation and then cryopreserved in the vapor phase of liquid nitrogen. Analytical flow cytometry was used to check the purity and quantity of each magnetically sorted T cell population. Each sorted fraction had its genomic DNA isolated and then quantified by UV absorbance on a Nanodrop 2000c. The sequenced material came from naive CD4+ T cells from PBMCs. The cell subset or site label here, explained by the study, means: CD45RA+ positively selected. The TCR originated in a man younger than 35 in good health. Some clones in this sample may be carry-over from other donors' samples.

The CDR3 protein sequence reads: CSARTSGADNEQFF. In nucleotides, the sequence is TGCAGCGCAAGGACTAGCGGAGCAGACAATGAGCAGTTCTTC. The chain couples TRBV29-1 to TRBJ2-1; TRBD2 matches 10 bases in the middle. V loses 7 bases at its end and J loses 5 bases; junction bases beyond the gene matches: 8. Looking up the germline V gene yields CDR1 SQVTM and CDR2 ANQGSEA. The CDR3 runs 14 amino acids, cysteine and phenylalanine included. Only CDR3 DNA remains: 42 bases, in frame from the first base.